This entry lists 24 T cell receptor beta chains sequenced from one sample in a study of cytotoxic CD8 clonotypes in ibrutinib-treated CLL (dated by TCRdb to the early 2020s). The meaning of the sample's time point label: about 11 months on ibrutinib. The method behind the library was the immunoSEQ multiplex PCR assay. TCRdb re-hosts the immuneACCESS table, in-frame sequences only. Its copies lack some clones; in the studies checked, an unresolved V gene accounts for under half of them, and the cause for the rest is not known. The sample records 130,000 or so clones, approximately 80% of which are singletons. The ten largest clones add up to 28% of the sample. The starting material was PBMCs, obtained after 12 months of ibrutinib treatment. The source of these receptors is a human donor with chronic lymphocytic leukemia.

This chain uses TRBV19 with TRBJ1-5; D is ambiguous. Germline V gene sequence: CDR1 LNHDA, CDR2 SQIVND (reference sequence). The CDR3 loop spans 16 amino acids. The germline V and J ends were trimmed by 0 bases and 4 bases, with 13 bases remaining between them. The CDR3 DNA reads as TGTGCCAGTAGTATAGATGGCCCGCCCGCTAATCAGCCCCAGCATTTT. This gives the protein CASSIDGPPANQPQHF.

This clone came up a few times. The chain has TRBV25-1 and TRBJ1-5; D is possibly TRBD1 (6 bases). V was cut by 2 bases and J by 6 bases, with 11 bases left in between. The CDR3 has 14 amino acids. Germline V CDR1 and CDR2: MGHDK, SYGVNS. Here the CDR3 reads CASSEGGGIQPQHF. CDR3 DNA: TGTGCCAGCAGTGAAGGAGGGGGGATTCAGCCCCAGCATTTT. Full variable domain (remainder filled in from reference TRBV25-1 and TRBJ1-5): EADIYQTPRYLVIGTGKKITLECSQTMGHDKMYWYQQDPGMELHLIHYSYGVNSTEKGDLSSESTVSRIRTEHFPLTLESARPSHTSQYLCASSEGGGIQPQHFGDGTRLSIL.

The chain combines TRBV19 with TRBJ2-3; D is uncertain. In germline, CDR1 is LNHDA, CDR2 SQIVND (reference sequence). This CDR3 contains 11 residues. Trimming removed 3 bases from V and 3 bases from J, with 1 base in between. The CDR3 sequence: CASSITDTQYF. The CDR3 nucleotides read TGTGCCAGTAGTATTACAGATACGCAGTATTTT.

The chain combines TRBV12-5 with TRBJ1-2; weak D call: TRBD1 (6 bases). Trimming removed 4 bases at V and 7 bases at J, with 16 bases between. Per the germline V gene, CDR1 is LGHNT and CDR2 is FRNRAP. The CDR3 covers 14 residues. The CDR3 nucleotides read TGTGCTAGTGGTTACTCAACCGGGACATCTGGCTACACCTTC. Translating gives CASGYSTGTSGYTF.

V usage is TRBV2 and J usage is TRBJ2-7; maybe TRBD1 (6 bases). Germline values: CDR1 SNHLY, CDR2 FYNNEI. V lost 7 bases and J lost 9, with 19 bases in between. The CDR3 loop spans 13 amino acids. The CDR3 region is CASTVGAWRRQYF. The CDR3 nucleotides read TGTGCCAGCACGGTGGGGGCCTGGCGACGGCAGTACTTC.

The rearrangement uses TRBV7-3 and TRBJ2-5, with 7 positions matching TRBD2. The V segment lost 0 bases and the J segment 5 bases; nucleotides outside the gene matches: 12. The germline V gene encodes CDR1 SGHTA and CDR2 FQGTGA. The CDR3 loop spans 17 amino acids. CDR3 in amino acids: CASSLTSGDGNMETQYF. The CDR3 DNA reads TGTGCCAGCAGCTTAACCAGCGGGGATGGTAATATGGAGACCCAGTACTTC.

In this sample, this clone turned up once. V and J are TRBV27 and TRBJ1-1; D uncertain. CDR1 and CDR2 (germline): MNHEY, SMNVEV (reference sequence). V lost 8 bases, J lost 2 bases, and 21 bases lay in between. The CDR3 has 16 amino acids. CDR3 in amino acids: CASRDTGRPINTEAFF. CDR3 nucleotides: TGTGCCAGCCGAGACACTGGTAGGCCGATTAACACTGAAGCTTTCTTT.

The genes are TRBV4-1 and TRBJ1-2, with a possible D match to TRBD1 (6 bases). CDR1 is MGHRA and CDR2 is YSYEKL in the germline V gene. This CDR3 spans 14 amino acids. V shed 2 bases and J shed 4 bases, with 11 bases lying between them. CDR3 nucleotides: TGCGCCAGCAGCCAAATTACAGGGTCCTATGGCTACACCTTC. Translating gives CASSQITGSYGYTF.

This clone was seen a few times. The chain links TRBV5-6 to TRBJ1-4; 7 bases fit TRBD1. The CDR3 has 15 amino acids. CDR1 and CDR2 from the germline V gene are SGHDT and YYEEEE. The J segment lost 5 bases and the V segment lost 0 bases, leaving 4 bases of the junction unmatched. CDR3 region: CASSLVRGGNEKLFF. The CDR3, as DNA: TGTGCCAGCAGCTTGGTGAGAGGGGGCAATGAAAAACTGTTTTTT.

The chain is built from TRBV5-1 and TRBJ1-5, with 9 nucleotides matching TRBD1. Germline CDR1 SGHRS, CDR2 YFSETQ. V lost 4 bases to trimming and J lost 7 bases; unmatched junction nucleotides: 6. The length of the CDR3 is 14 residues. The CDR3 nucleotides read TGCGCCAGCAGCCTGGGACAGGGTGGGCAGCCCCAGCATTTT. Protein sequence: CASSLGQGGQPQHF.

This chain links TRBV28 with TRBJ2-5; D is undetermined. There are 11 residues in the CDR3. From germline, CDR1 is MDHEN and CDR2 SYDVKM. Trimming took 7 bases from V and 5 from J, leaving 8 bases between them. In DNA form, the CDR3 reads TGTGCCAGCACCTCGAGGGAGACCCAGTACTTC. It specifies CASTSRETQYF.

J is TRBJ1-3 and V is TRBV6-5; D unresolved. CDR1 MNHEY and CDR2 SVGAGI come from the germline V gene. CDR3 length: 14 amino acids. V gave up 6 bases and J gave up 1 base, with 10 bases separating them. DNA of the CDR3: TGTGCCAGCAGCCTGCGTCTTTCTGGAAACACCATATATTTT. Its translation is CASSLRLSGNTIYF.

The rearrangement uses TRBV28 and TRBJ2-4; 7 positions agree with TRBD1. CDR1 is MDHEN and CDR2 is SYDVKM in the germline V gene. V dropped 2 bases and J dropped 6; count of bases not matched to a gene: 4. The CDR3 has 14 amino acids. CDR3 nucleotide sequence: TGTGCCAGCAGTTTAGAGGGGGCGCGAAACATTCAGTACTTC. This sequence encodes CASSLEGARNIQYF.

The chain carries TRBV7-9 and TRBJ2-2; D perhaps matches TRBD1 (5 bases). The CDR3 spans 14 residues. Trimming took off 5 bases at V and 6 bases at J, with 13 bases between the two ends. From germline, CDR1 is SEHNR and CDR2 FQNEAQ (reference sequence). CDR3 sequence (DNA): TGTGCCAGCAGCATAATTCAGGGCGCCGGGGAGCTGTTTTTT. Protein product: CASSIIQGAGELFF.

The V and J genes are TRBV5-1 and TRBJ1-6; 9 bases match TRBD1. The CDR3 is made up of 16 amino acids. Looked up from germline, CDR1 is SGHRS and CDR2 is YFSETQ. Unmatched junction bases numbered 5, after V lost 4 bases and J lost 3 bases. This CDR3 is CASSPGQGLYNSPLHF. CDR3 DNA: TGCGCCAGCAGCCCGGGACAGGGTCTCTATAATTCACCCCTCCACTTT.

V and J are TRBV7-2 and TRBJ1-2; D gene unclear. Germline CDR1 is SGHTA and CDR2 is FQGNSA. The germline V and J ends were trimmed by 5 bases and 5 bases, with 12 bases remaining between them. The CDR3 is 13 residues long. The CDR3: CASSPDEGYGYTF. In nucleotides, the CDR3 is TGTGCCAGCAGCCCGGACGAAGGGTATGGCTACACCTTC.

The chain carries TRBV10-3 and TRBJ2-5; possible D gene TRBD2, 5 bases. Germline V CDR1 and CDR2: ENHRY, SYGVKD. V was clipped by 7 bases and J by 7 bases, with 16 bases between them. The CDR3 length is 13 residues. The CDR3 DNA reads TGTGCCATCACTAATAGCGAGCCCGGGACCCAGTACTTC. The encoded protein is CAITNSEPGTQYF.

The chain joins TRBV27 to TRBJ1-5, with D uncertain. CDR3 size: 13 residues. CDR1 and CDR2 (germline): MNHEY, SMNVEV (reference sequence). The V gene lost 2 bases and the J gene lost 6 bases, with 8 bases spanning the gap. As DNA, the CDR3 is TGTGCCAGCAGTTTAAGAAGGAGTCAGCCCCAGCATTTT. Encoded protein: CASSLRRSQPQHF.

V usage is TRBV27 and J usage is TRBJ1-1; no clear D. CDR3 length: 14 residues. From germline, CDR1 is MNHEY and CDR2 SMNVEV (reference sequence). Trimming removed 0 bases at V and 5 bases at J, with 10 bases between. CDR3 protein: CASSLSNRRTEAFF. The CDR3 DNA reads TGTGCCAGCAGTTTATCGAATAGGAGGACTGAAGCTTTCTTT.

This clone was detected only a few times. The rearrangement joins TRBV7-9 to TRBJ1-6; D ambiguous. Germline V gene data show CDR1 as SEHNR and CDR2 as FQNEAQ (reference sequence). Trimming took 0 bases from V and 10 from J, leaving 10 bases between them. The CDR3 is made up of 14 amino acids. The CDR3 reads CASSLAGLGSPLHF. The DNA for the CDR3 is TGTGCCAGCAGCTTAGCGGGTTTAGGCTCACCCCTCCACTTT.

The chain employs TRBV9 and TRBJ2-7, with TRBD1 matching 9 bases. The ends lost 9 bases at V and 0 bases at J; junction bases unmatched: 7. The CDR3 covers 14 residues. Per the germline V gene, CDR1 is SGDLS and CDR2 is YYNGEE. DNA of the CDR3: TGTGCCACCAGTGGGACAGGGAGCTCCTACGAGCAGTACTTC. This gives the protein CATSGTGSSYEQYF.

This chain connects TRBV5-1 to TRBJ2-2; D uncertain. Trimming removed 0 bases from V and 1 base from J, with 10 bases in between. The germline gives CDR1 SGHRS, CDR2 YFSETQ. The CDR3 extends over 16 amino acids. The CDR3, as DNA: TGCGCCAGCAGCTTGGCCTCACGGCAGAACACCGGGGAGCTGTTTTTT. Translating it yields CASSLASRQNTGELFF.

The rearrangement uses TRBV7-9 and TRBJ2-3; 11 bases match TRBD2. Per germline, CDR1 SEHNR and CDR2 FQNEAQ (reference sequence). There are 15 residues in the CDR3. With 6 bases clipped from V and 3 bases from J, the junction kept 5 bases outside the gene matches. The DNA of the CDR3 is TGTGCCAGCAGTTACGGACTAGCGGGTACAGATACGCAGTATTTT. This gives the protein CASSYGLAGTDTQYF. Full variable domain (remainder filled in from reference TRBV7-9 and TRBJ2-3): DTGVSQNPRHKITKRGQNVTFRCDPISEHNRLYWYRQTLGQGPEFLTYFQNEAQLEKSRLLSDRFSAERPKGSFSTLEIQRTEQGDSAMYLCASSYGLAGTDTQYFGPGTRLTVL.

The CDR3 DNA reads as TGTGCCAGCAGTGAATTCCCCCGGGACGTGTGGACTAATGAAAAACTGTTTTTT. It codes for CASSEFPRDVWTNEKLFF. The chain links TRBV25-1 to TRBJ1-4, with D possibly matching TRBD1 (5 bases). Per the germline V gene, CDR1 is MGHDK and CDR2 is SYGVNS. The CDR3 consists of 18 residues. Trimming left V 1 base short and J 2 bases short, with 17 bases between.